This is a list of T cell receptor beta chains from one sample in a study of blood T cell repertoires in COVID-19. TCRdb's copy holds only in-frame clones and misses some; the assay was immunoSEQ multiplex PCR. The data show roughly 310,000 clones, 85% to 90% seen once. The sequenced sample consisted of peripheral blood. These receptors originate from a woman aged 25 to 39 with COVID-19, enrolled during active disease. Each CDR3 is given with its conserved first and last residue. D genes are given only for firm matches.

v_call	j_call	d_call	cdr3_aa	cdr3_nt
TRBV3-1/TRBV3-2	TRBJ1-1	TRBD1	CASSHDRGEMNTEAFF	TGTGCCAGCAGCCACGACAGGGGGGAGATGAACACTGAAGCTTTCTTT
TRBV19	TRBJ2-7	TRBD2	CASSIPAGDSYEQYF	TGTGCCAGTAGTATCCCAGCGGGAGATTCCTACGAGCAGTACTTC
TRBV9	TRBJ1-4	NA	CASSPRRQPNEKLFF	TGTGCCAGCAGCCCCCGGCGGCAGCCTAATGAAAAACTGTTTTTT
TRBV18	TRBJ1-1	NA	CASSPMPMEAFF	TGTGCCAGCTCACCCATGCCTATGGAAGCTTTCTTT
TRBV6-5	TRBJ1-6	NA	CASSPSGVDSPLHF	TGTGCCAGCAGTCCCTCAGGGGTCGACTCACCCCTCCACTTT
TRBV27	TRBJ2-1	TRBD2	CASSFGSSGPSYNEQFF	TGTGCCAGCAGTTTCGGGTCTAGCGGGCCGTCCTACAATGAGCAGTTCTTC
TRBV2	TRBJ2-7	TRBD1	CASSTRTGIYEQYF	TGTGCCAGCAGTACAAGGACAGGAATCTACGAGCAGTACTTC
TRBV27	TRBJ2-3	NA	CASSLFRTETDTQYF	TGTGCCAGCAGTTTATTCCGGACAGAAACAGATACGCAGTATTTT
TRBV19	TRBJ1-6	NA	CATRKEPNSPLHF	TGTGCCACCCGTAAGGAGCCAAATTCACCCCTCCACTTT
TRBV3-1/TRBV3-2	TRBJ2-3	TRBD2	CASSEGSLAGSTDTQYF	TGTGCCAGCAGCGAAGGCTCCTTAGCGGGGAGCACAGATACGCAGTATTTT
TRBV19	TRBJ2-1	TRBD1	CASRPTRDRVYNEQFF	TGTGCCAGTAGGCCTACCCGGGACAGGGTCTACAATGAGCAGTTCTTC
TRBV3-1/TRBV3-2	TRBJ1-5	NA	CASSQDGGGVQHF	TGTGCCAGCAGCCAAGATGGCGGGGGGGTCCAGCATTTT
TRBV10-1	TRBJ1-1	TRBD1	CASSEGQGRKHTEAFF	TGCGCCAGCAGTGAGGGACAGGGTCGCAAACACACTGAAGCTTTCTTT
TRBV5-5	TRBJ1-2	TRBD1	CASAASQGQGYGYTF	TGTGCCAGCGCCGCCTCACAGGGGCAGGGCTATGGCTACACCTTC
TRBV19	TRBJ1-2	TRBD1	CASRDRDRGEGGYTF	TGTGCCAGTAGGGACCGGGACAGGGGGGAAGGTGGCTACACCTTC
TRBV13	TRBJ1-1	NA	CASSSQGKTEAFF	TGTGCCAGCAGCTCGCAGGGGAAAACTGAAGCTTTCTTT